This entry is about one T cell receptor (beta chain). Its target antigen remains unknown. Qualities for individual bases were not recorded, and no much larger clone is one base off. All donors were healthy Caucasians. Three pairs of female monozygotic twins, all aged roughly 18 to 30 years, were included in the twin cohort. The RNA used for TCR libraries was isolated from peripheral blood mononuclear cells. The library was built by means of 5' RACE. The data were produced on an Illumina HiSeq 2000. A universal primer binding site was introduced by template switching, and a unique molecular identifier was present in the final cDNA, enabling accurate counting of TCR cDNA molecules. First-strand cDNA for TCR alpha and beta chains was synthesized from specific primers in the conserved constant-segment region. To control for contamination, every cDNA library carried two barcodes: a SMART-Mk sample barcode plus Illumina barcodes. TruSeq adapter sequences along with Illumina sample barcodes were introduced in two successive PCR steps. TCR alpha and beta cDNA libraries were sequenced on the Illumina HiSeq platform with custom primers. As for the original processing: MiGEC processed the raw reads to extract unique molecular identifiers, while MiXCR was used to determine the CDR3 positions. Recombination models were inferred per individual with the repgenHMM and IGoR tools using an EM algorithm. The tcR package in R was used for shared clonotype analysis, with sharing normalized by the product of cloneset sizes. To study raw recombination free of thymic and clonal selection effects, out-of-frame nonproductive sequences were analyzed. In-frame beta chains were kept once TCRdb had trimmed the public reads at Q25 with fastp and called clones with MiXCR. CDR3 protein sequences are deduplicated, and each keeps its most common genes and DNA. None of the V and J calls come from the authors' own analysis; TCRdb made them. A total of hundreds of thousands of distinct CDR3 sequences appear in this sample, approximately 13% of them only once. Of the sample, under 2% is held by the ten largest clones.

Compared with germline, V lacks 4 bases and J lacks 5 bases; bases without a gene match: 5. Spanning cysteine to phenylalanine, the CDR3 consists of 14 amino acids. Only the CDR3 part of the read is kept: 42 bases, read in frame from the first base. According to the germline V gene (reference sequence), CDR1 reads LGHDT and CDR2 reads YNNKEL. This sample stems from a study of identical twins (dated by TCRdb to 2016 to 2018). For context, the study as a whole: To test whether fetal clonotypes persist, the study used deep sequencing on TCR alpha and beta repertoires from monozygotic twins, unrelated adults of various ages, and cord blood. Replicate twin experiments were performed at different times using different library preparation protocols to rule out contamination. The paper as a whole reports these results and caveats: Because the same donors could not be followed over many years, conclusions were based on cross-sectional statistical analysis. Zero-insertion analyses could be partly confounded by invariant T cells such as MAIT and iNKT, although diverse VJ usage argued against such confounding for most clonotypes. In monozygotic twins, recombination models systematically underestimated out-of-frame TCR alpha sharing, but the models matched the sharing seen between unrelated individuals. In beta out-of-frame sequences, excess twin sharing was weaker, because having fewer shared sequences lowered the signal-to-noise ratio. Fewer insertions were carried by abundant cord blood beta clonotypes, a similar but weaker trend appeared in young adult naive repertoires, and no such trend appeared in memory repertoires. Compared with coincidental sharing between unrelated individuals, out-of-frame TCR alpha sequences shared between twins showed an excess of sequences with low generation probability.

These same records also appear under a second study, on yellow fever vaccine responses in identical twins. In that second paper, the authors write: The T cell response to vaccination in identical twins was reported by the authors to appear partly convergent and partly personalized. In the study, vaccine-responding T cell clones were precisely tracked in identical twins.

The TCR originated in a woman aged 18-29 years in good health. Source material: PBMCs. The sequence links TRBV3-1 to TRBJ2-5, with 9 central nucleotides matching TRBD1. The bases are TGTGCCAGCAGCCGAACAGGGGGCAGGGAGACCCAGTACTTC. Its protein is CASSRTGGRETQYF.